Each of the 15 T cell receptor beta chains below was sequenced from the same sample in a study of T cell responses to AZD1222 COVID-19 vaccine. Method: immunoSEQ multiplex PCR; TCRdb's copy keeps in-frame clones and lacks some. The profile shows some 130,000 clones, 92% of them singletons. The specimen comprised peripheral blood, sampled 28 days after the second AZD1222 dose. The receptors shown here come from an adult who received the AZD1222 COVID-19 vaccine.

In DNA, the CDR3 is TGTGCCAGCAGCTTAAGTGGCGGAAACACCGGGGAGCTGTTTTTT. The encoded protein is CASSLSGGNTGELFF. The rearrangement uses TRBV7-2 and TRBJ2-2, with D unclear. The germline gives CDR1 SGHTA, CDR2 FQGNSA. The germline V and J ends were trimmed by 2 bases and 2 bases, with 9 bases remaining between them. This CDR3 contains 15 residues.

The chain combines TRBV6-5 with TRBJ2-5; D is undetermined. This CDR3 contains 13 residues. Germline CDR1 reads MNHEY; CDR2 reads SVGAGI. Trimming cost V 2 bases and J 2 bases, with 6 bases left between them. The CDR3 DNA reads TGTGCCAGCAGTTACAGGATTCAAGAGACCCAGTACTTC. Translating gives CASSYRIQETQYF.

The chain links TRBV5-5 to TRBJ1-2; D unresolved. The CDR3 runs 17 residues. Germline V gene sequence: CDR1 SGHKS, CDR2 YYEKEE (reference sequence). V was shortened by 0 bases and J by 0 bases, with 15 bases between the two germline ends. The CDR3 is CASSLEAANTPNYGYTF. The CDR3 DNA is TGTGCCAGCAGCTTGGAGGCAGCCAATACTCCTAACTATGGCTACACCTTC. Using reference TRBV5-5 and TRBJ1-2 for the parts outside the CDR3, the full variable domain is DAGVTQSPTHLIKTRGQQVTLRCSPISGHKSVSWYQQVLGQGPQFIFQYYEKEERGRGNFPDRFSARQFPNYSSELNVNALLLGDSALYLCASSLEAANTPNYGYTFGSGTRLTVV.

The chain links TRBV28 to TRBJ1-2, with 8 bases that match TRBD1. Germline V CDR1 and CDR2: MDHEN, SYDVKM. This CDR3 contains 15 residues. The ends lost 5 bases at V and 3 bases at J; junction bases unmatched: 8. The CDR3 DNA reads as TGTGCCAGCAGTCGCCATCCAGGGGGCGACTATGGCTACACCTTC. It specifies CASSRHPGGDYGYTF.

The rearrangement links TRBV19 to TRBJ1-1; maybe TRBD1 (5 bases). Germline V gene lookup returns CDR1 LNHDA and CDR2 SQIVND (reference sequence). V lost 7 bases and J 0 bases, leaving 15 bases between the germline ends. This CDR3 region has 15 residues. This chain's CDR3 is CASIDGGAVNTEAFF. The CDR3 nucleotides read TGTGCCAGTATAGACGGGGGAGCGGTGAACACTGAAGCTTTCTTT.

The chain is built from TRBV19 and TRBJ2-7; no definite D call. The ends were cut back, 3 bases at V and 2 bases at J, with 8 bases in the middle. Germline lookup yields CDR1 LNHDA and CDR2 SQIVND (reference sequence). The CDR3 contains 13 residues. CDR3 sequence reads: CASSMNPAYEQYF. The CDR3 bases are TGTGCCAGTAGTATGAACCCCGCCTACGAGCAGTACTTC.

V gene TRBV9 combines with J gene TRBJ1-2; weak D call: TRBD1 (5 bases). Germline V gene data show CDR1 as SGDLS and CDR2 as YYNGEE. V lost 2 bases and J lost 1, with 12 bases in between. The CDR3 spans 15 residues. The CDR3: CASSVSWDVNYGYTF. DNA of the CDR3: TGTGCCAGCAGCGTGAGTTGGGACGTTAACTATGGCTACACCTTC.

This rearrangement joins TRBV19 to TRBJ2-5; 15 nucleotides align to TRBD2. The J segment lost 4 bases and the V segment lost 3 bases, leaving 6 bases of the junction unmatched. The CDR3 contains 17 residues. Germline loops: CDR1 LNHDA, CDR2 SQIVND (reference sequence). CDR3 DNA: TGTGCCAGTAGTATGGGACTAGCGGGAGGCCCGGGAGAGACCCAGTACTTC. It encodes CASSMGLAGGPGETQYF.

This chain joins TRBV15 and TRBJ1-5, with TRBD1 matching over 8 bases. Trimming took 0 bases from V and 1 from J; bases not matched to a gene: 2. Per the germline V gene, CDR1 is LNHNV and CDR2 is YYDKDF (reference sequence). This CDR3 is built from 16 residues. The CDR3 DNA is TGTGCCACCAGCAGAGAGACAGGGGAGAGCAATCAGCCCCAGCATTTT. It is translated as CATSRETGESNQPQHF.

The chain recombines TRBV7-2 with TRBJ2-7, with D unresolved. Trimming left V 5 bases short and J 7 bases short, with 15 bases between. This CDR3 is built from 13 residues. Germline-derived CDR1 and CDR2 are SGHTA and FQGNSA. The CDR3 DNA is TGTGCCAGCAGCCCAGTCCCTCTGGGGGAGCAGTACTTC. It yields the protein CASSPVPLGEQYF.

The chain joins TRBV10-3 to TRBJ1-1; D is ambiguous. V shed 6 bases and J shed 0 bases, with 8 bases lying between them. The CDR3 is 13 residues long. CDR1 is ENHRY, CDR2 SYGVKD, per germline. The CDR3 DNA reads TGTGCCATCAGACAGAACTTGAACACTGAAGCTTTCTTT. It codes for CAIRQNLNTEAFF.

DNA of the CDR3: TGTGCCAGCAGCCCACTCCGAGGGGACAGGACCACAGATACGCAGTATTTT. Translating it yields CASSPLRGDRTTDTQYF. The chain recombines TRBV9 with TRBJ2-3; 8 nucleotides align to TRBD1. The CDR3 is made up of 17 amino acids. Trimming removed 4 bases from V and 2 bases from J; junction bases left unmatched: 12. CDR1 SGDLS and CDR2 YYNGEE come from the germline V gene. Supplemented by reference TRBV9 and TRBJ2-3, the full variable domain reads DSGVTQTPKHLITATGQRVTLRCSPRSGDLSVYWYQQSLDQGLQFLIQYYNGEERAKGNILERFSAQQFPDLHSELNLSSLELGDSALYFCASSPLRGDRTTDTQYFGPGTRLTVL.

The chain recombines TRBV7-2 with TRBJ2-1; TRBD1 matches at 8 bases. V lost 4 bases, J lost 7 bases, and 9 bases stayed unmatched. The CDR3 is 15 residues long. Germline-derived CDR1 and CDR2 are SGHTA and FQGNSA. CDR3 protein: CASSSGQGIRNEQFF. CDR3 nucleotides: TGTGCCAGCAGCTCCGGACAGGGTATTCGGAATGAGCAGTTCTTC.

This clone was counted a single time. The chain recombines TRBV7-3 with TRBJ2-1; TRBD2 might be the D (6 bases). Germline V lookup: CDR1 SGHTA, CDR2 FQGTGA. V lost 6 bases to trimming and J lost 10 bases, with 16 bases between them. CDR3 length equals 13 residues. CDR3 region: CASRGLIREEQFF. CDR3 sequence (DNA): TGTGCCAGCAGGGGCCTAATCCGGGAGGAGCAGTTCTTC.

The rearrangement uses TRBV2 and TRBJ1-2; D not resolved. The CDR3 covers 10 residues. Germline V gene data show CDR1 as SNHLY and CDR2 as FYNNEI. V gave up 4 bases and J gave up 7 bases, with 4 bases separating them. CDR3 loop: CASSVGGYTF. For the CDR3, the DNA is TGTGCCAGCAGTGTGGGTGGCTACACCTTC.